Below, 12 T cell receptor beta chains from the same sample are listed, as sequenced in a study of blood T cell repertoires in COVID-19. Clones were read by immunoSEQ multiplex PCR, and TCRdb kept only the in-frame ones, dropping some. Found here are about 180,000 clones, around 83% of them singletons; the top ten hold over 6%. Sequencing used peripheral blood. These receptors were taken from an older woman with COVID-19, enrolled during active disease.

The V and J genes are TRBV28 and TRBJ2-7; 7 nucleotides align to TRBD2. The CDR3 consists of 15 residues. Germline loops: CDR1 MDHEN, CDR2 SYDVKM. The V gene end was trimmed by 4 bases and the J gene end by 7 bases; junction bases not matched to a gene: 13. CDR3 nucleotide sequence: TGTGCCAGCAGTTCCGAGCGGGAAGTACGACGGGAGCAGTACTTC. Amino acid sequence: CASSSEREVRREQYF.

V is TRBV5-1 and J is TRBJ1-1, with D perhaps matching TRBD1 (6 bases). This CDR3 contains 14 residues. CDR1 SGHRS and CDR2 YFSETQ come from the germline V gene. V lost 1 base and J 4 bases, leaving 11 bases between the germline ends. The CDR3 bases are TGCGCCAGCAGCTTGTCTGGGGGCACCACTGAAGCTTTCTTT. It encodes CASSLSGGTTEAFF.

The CDR3, as DNA: TGCAGCGGTGGCGGGGGCTCCTCGGGAGATACGCAGTATTTT. Protein: CSGGGGSSGDTQYF. The chain combines TRBV29-1 with TRBJ2-3, with D perhaps TRBD2 (7 bases). This CDR3 has 14 amino acids. Trimming took off 7 bases at V and 5 bases at J, with 19 bases between the two ends. In germline, CDR1 is SQVTM, CDR2 ANQGSEA.

The V gene is TRBV30, the J gene TRBJ1-1, with D unclear. Between the trimmed V and J ends, which lost 2 bases and 2 bases, there was a span of 6 bases. CDR3 length: 12 residues. The germline CDR1 and CDR2 sequences are GTSNPN and SVGIG (reference sequence). The CDR3 region is CAWSRSNTEAFF. The CDR3, as DNA: TGTGCCTGGAGTCGCAGTAACACTGAAGCTTTCTTT.

The chain combines TRBV30 with TRBJ2-7, with D possibly TRBD2 on 6 matching bases. From germline, CDR1 is GTSNPN and CDR2 SVGIG (reference sequence). Trimming removed 0 bases from V and 6 bases from J, with 18 bases in between. The CDR3 length is 15 residues. CDR3 in amino acids: CAWSVGFGGTGEQYF. The CDR3 nucleotides are TGTGCCTGGAGTGTTGGGTTCGGGGGAACTGGCGAGCAGTACTTC.

This rearrangement joins TRBV28 to TRBJ2-7, with 8 positions matching TRBD2. Germline V lookup: CDR1 MDHEN, CDR2 SYDVKM. Losses at the gene ends were 7 bases for V and 4 bases for J; bases not matched to a gene: 12. The length of the CDR3 is 15 residues. The CDR3 region has the DNA TGTGCCAGCATGCTTCAGTCCGGGACTAGTTACGAGCAGTACTTC. Protein product: CASMLQSGTSYEQYF.

This clone was counted between two and nine times. The rearrangement uses TRBV6-2 or TRBV6-3 and TRBJ2-1; TRBD2 agrees at 12 bases. V was clipped by 3 bases and J by 2 bases; unmatched bases: 8. The CDR3 has 18 residues. From germline, CDR1 is MNHEY and CDR2 SVGEGT. The chain's CDR3 is CASSYRLAGVFPYNEQFF. CDR3 coding DNA: TGTGCCAGCAGTTATCGACTAGCGGGAGTATTCCCCTACAATGAGCAGTTCTTC.

The V and J genes are TRBV6-2 or TRBV6-3 and TRBJ1-2; the D gene is possibly TRBD1 (5 bases). Germline-derived CDR1 and CDR2 are MNHEY and SVGEGT. Trimming removed 5 bases at V and 7 bases at J, with 14 bases between. The CDR3 has 13 amino acids. The CDR3 nucleotides read TGTGCCAGCAGTGCTCAGGGTGTGTTTGGCTACACCTTC. This gives the protein CASSAQGVFGYTF.

There are a few counts of this clone. This chain connects TRBV7-8 to TRBJ2-1; 8 nucleotides align to TRBD2. The J segment lost 7 bases and the V segment lost 1 base, leaving 6 bases of the junction unmatched. Germline values: CDR1 SGHVS, CDR2 FQNEAQ. The CDR3 loop spans 15 amino acids. The CDR3 spells CASSLEGASGNEQFF. CDR3 in DNA: TGTGCCAGCAGCTTAGAAGGGGCTAGCGGGAATGAGCAGTTCTTC. Based on the CDR3 plus reference TRBV7-8 and TRBJ2-1, the full variable domain is GAGVSQSPRYKVAKRGQDVALRCDPISGHVSLFWYQQALGQGPEFLTYFQNEAQLDKSGLPSDRFFAERPEGSVSTLKIQRTQQEDSAVYLCASSLEGASGNEQFFGPGTRLTVL.

The V call is TRBV5-4, the J call TRBJ1-4; possibly TRBD1 for D (6 bases). The CDR3 consists of 15 residues. V was trimmed by 2 bases and J by 2 bases, leaving 10 bases between them. CDR1 is SGHNT, CDR2 YYREEE, per germline (reference sequence). CDR3 sequence reads: CASSFPGETNEKLFF. The CDR3 DNA reads as TGTGCCAGCAGCTTCCCAGGGGAGACTAATGAAAAACTGTTTTTT.

The DNA of the CDR3 is TGTGCCAGCAGGAACCGGGACAGGGGTACTGGCTACACCTTC. Amino acids: CASRNRDRGTGYTF. The chain links TRBV3-1 (or the pseudogene TRBV3-2) to TRBJ1-2; 10 positions match TRBD1. Germline values: CDR1 LGHDT, CDR2 YNNKEL (reference sequence). The CDR3 has 14 amino acids. Trimming took 6 bases from V and 7 from J; bases not matched to a gene: 8.

V and J are TRBV7-2 and TRBJ2-1; D is unresolved. The CDR3 has 11 residues. From germline, CDR1 is SGHTA and CDR2 FQGNSA. Trimming stripped 5 bases from V and 10 bases from J, with 9 bases between. This chain's CDR3 is CASSPGREQFF. CDR3 DNA: TGTGCCAGCAGCCCAGGTAGGGAGCAGTTCTTC.